This record looks at one TCR beta chain sequence and its context. Its specificity is not known. Not enrolled were patients with uncontrolled infection, other autoimmune disease, pregnancy or lactation. Every diagnosis used clinical symptoms, serum thyroxine and TRAb, thyroid ultrasound and orbital computed tomography. This sample stems from a study of T cells in Graves' hyperthyroidism and ophthalmopathy. Study observations and caveats: Clonotypes that were expanded in thyroid above 0.001 mostly appeared in blood too.

Authors of the study amplified TCR beta CDR3 regions from RNA transcripts. First-round RT-PCR targeting the TCR CDR3 was performed with the HTBI primer set. Via MiXCR, TCRdb re-called the multiplex PCR reads, giving one row per CDR3 protein. The data contain approximately 590,000 distinct CDR3 sequences, about 45% of them singletons. Germline CDR1 reads MNHNY; CDR2 reads SVGAGI (reference sequence). CDR3 length equals 16 residues. V was shortened by 4 bases and J by 3 bases, with 16 bases between the two germline ends. Input material: peripheral blood or thyroid tissue (not recorded which). The J gene is TRBJ1-3, the V gene TRBV6-6; a weak D match, TRBD1 (5 bases). The sequence derives from a woman under 30 with Graves' hyperthyroidism. The CDR3: CASSSPQGVFGNTIYF. The CDR3 nucleotides are TGTGCCAGCAGTTCGCCCCAGGGCGTATTTGGAAACACCATATATTTT.